This TCR beta chain was captured by sequencing in a study of PD-1 blockade in classical Hodgkin lymphoma. Assay used: immunoSEQ multiplex PCR; TCRdb lists only in-frame clones, some missing. The table has 100,000 to 120,000 clones, around 89% seen once. Germline CDR1 MNHNS, CDR2 SASEGT. With V trimmed by 4 bases and J by 5 bases, 10 bases remained unmatched. The CDR3 covers 16 residues. The patients all showed relapse after autologous stem cell transplantation, while their brentuximab vedotin exposure varied. Sample: peripheral blood mononuclear cells (PBMCs), taken before the second cycle of nivolumab. The origin of this receptor is a human donor with classical Hodgkin lymphoma. The chain joins TRBV6-1 to TRBJ2-7; 11 bases are a match to TRBD2. CDR3 sequence (DNA): TGTGCCAGCAGTGTCGGGACTAGCGGTCTAGGGGACGAGCAGTACTTC. It specifies CASSVGTSGLGDEQYF.